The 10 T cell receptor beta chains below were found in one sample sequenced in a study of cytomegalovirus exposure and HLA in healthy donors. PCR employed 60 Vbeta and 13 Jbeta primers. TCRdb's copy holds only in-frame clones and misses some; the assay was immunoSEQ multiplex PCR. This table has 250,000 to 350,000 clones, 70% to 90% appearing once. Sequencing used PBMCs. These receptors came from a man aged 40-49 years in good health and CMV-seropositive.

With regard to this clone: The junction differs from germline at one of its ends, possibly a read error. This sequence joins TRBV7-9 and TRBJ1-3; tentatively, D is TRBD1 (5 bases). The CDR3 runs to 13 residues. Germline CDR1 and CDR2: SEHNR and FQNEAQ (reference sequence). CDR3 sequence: CASSLDRGEPGGF. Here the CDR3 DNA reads TGTGCCAGCAGCTTAGATCGAGGCGAACCCGGGGGTTTT.

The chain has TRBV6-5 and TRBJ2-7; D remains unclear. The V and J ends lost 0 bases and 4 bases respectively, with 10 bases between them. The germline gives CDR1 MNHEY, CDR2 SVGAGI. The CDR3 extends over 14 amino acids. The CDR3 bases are TGTGCCAGCAGTTACTCTACTTCCCGGTACGAGCAGTACTTC. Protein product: CASSYSTSRYEQYF.

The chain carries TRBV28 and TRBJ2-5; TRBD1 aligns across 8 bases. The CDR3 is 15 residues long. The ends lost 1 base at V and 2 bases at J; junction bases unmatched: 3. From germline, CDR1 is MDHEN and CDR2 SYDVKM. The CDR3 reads CASSLFYRGQETQYF. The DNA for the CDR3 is TGTGCCAGCAGTTTATTTTACAGGGGGCAAGAGACCCAGTACTTC.

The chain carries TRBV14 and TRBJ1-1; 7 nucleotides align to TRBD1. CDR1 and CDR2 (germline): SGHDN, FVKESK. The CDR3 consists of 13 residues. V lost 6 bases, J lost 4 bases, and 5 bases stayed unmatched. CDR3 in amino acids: CASSRQGPTEAFF. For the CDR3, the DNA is TGTGCCAGCAGTCGACAGGGCCCCACTGAAGCTTTCTTT.

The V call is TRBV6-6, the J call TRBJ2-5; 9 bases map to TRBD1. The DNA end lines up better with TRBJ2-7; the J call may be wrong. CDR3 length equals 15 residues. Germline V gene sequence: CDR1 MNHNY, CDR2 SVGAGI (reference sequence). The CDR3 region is CASRDTGGDSYEQYF. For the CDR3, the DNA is TGTGCCAGCAGAGATACAGGGGGCGACTCCTACGAGCAGTACTTC.

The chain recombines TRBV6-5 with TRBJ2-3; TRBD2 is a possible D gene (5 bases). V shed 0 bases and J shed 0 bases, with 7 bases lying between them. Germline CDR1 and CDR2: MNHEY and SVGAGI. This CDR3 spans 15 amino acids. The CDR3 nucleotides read TGTGCCAGCAGTTACTCGGGAGCTAGCACAGATACGCAGTATTTT. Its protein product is CASSYSGASTDTQYF.

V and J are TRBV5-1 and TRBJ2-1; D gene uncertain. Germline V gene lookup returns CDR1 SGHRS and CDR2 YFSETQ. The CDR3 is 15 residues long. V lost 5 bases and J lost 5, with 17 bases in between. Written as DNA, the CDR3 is TGCGCCAGCAGTTCGGATAGCAGATCGGACAATGAGCAGTTCTTC. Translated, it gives CASSSDSRSDNEQFF.

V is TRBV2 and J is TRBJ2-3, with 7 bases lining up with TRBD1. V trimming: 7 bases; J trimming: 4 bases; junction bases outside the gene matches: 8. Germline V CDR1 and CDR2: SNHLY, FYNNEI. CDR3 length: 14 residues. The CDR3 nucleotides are TGTGCCAGCACCCGGGGACAGATGGCAGATACGCAGTATTTT. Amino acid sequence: CASTRGQMADTQYF.

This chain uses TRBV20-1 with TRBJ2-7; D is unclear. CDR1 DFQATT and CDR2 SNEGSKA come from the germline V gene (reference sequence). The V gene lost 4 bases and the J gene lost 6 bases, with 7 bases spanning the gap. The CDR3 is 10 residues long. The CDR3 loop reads CSAKRSEQYF. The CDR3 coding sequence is TGCAGTGCTAAGAGAAGCGAGCAGTACTTC.

The CDR3 DNA reads TGCGCCAGCAGCCAAGATGGGCGGGGAGAATTGGCCTACGAGCAGTACTTC. This sequence encodes CASSQDGRGELAYEQYF. The V call is TRBV4-3, the J call TRBJ2-7, with D perhaps TRBD2 (6 bases). The ends were cut back, 0 bases at V and 2 bases at J, with 17 bases in the middle. The germline CDR1 and CDR2 sequences are LGHNA and YSLEER. This CDR3 has 17 residues.